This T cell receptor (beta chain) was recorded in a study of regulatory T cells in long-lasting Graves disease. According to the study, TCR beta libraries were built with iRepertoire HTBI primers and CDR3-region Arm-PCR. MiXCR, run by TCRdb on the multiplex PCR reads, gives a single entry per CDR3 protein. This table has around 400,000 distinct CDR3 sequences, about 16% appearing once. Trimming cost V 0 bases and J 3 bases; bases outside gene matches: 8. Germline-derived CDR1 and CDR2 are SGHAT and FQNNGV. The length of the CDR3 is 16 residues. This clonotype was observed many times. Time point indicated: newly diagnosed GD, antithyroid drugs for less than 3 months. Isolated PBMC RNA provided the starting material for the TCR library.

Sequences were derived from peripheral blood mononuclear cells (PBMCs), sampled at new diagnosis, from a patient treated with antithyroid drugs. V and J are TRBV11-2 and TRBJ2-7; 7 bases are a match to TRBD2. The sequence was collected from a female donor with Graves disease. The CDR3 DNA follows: TGTGCCAGCAGCTTAGATATTGCCGGGGGGAGCTACGAGCAGTACTTC. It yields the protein CASSLDIAGGSYEQYF.